What follows are 16 T cell receptor beta chains derived from one specimen sequenced in a study of T cells in Graves' hyperthyroidism and ophthalmopathy. Regions amplified from RNA transcripts were the TCR beta CDR3 regions. Researchers ran a first-round RT-PCR on the TCR CDR3 using the HTBI primer set. TCRdb used MiXCR to reprocess the multiplex PCR reads, holding one entry per CDR3 protein. In the table there are around 340,000 distinct CDR3 sequences, over 11% of which are singletons. The sequenced sample was blood. Every receptor here comes from a woman aged 25 to 39 with Graves' hyperthyroidism.

This clonotype has only one observation. This may be a read error: a much more frequent sequence differs by one nucleotide. The chain carries TRBV6-2 or TRBV6-3 and TRBJ1-1; D is ambiguous. The CDR3 covers 13 residues. Germline-derived CDR1 and CDR2 are MNHEY and SVGEGT. The CDR3 DNA sequence: TGTCCCAGCAGGATGACAAGGAACACTGAAGCTTTCTTT. Encoded protein: CPSRMTRNTEAFF.

This clonotype was counted ten times or more. The chain carries TRBV30 and TRBJ2-7; maybe TRBD2 (7 bases). The CDR3 is made up of 14 amino acids. V gave up 3 bases and J gave up 2 bases, with 14 bases separating them. Germline V lookup: CDR1 GTSNPN, CDR2 SVGIG (reference sequence). The CDR3 sequence: CAWRARGRAYEQYF. CDR3 DNA: TGTGCCTGGAGGGCGAGGGGGAGGGCCTACGAGCAGTACTTC.

This clonotype has at least ten counts. The chain combines TRBV7-6 with TRBJ2-7; D gene ambiguous. Germline V gene sequence: CDR1 SGHVS, CDR2 FNYEAQ. V was clipped by 4 bases and J by 2 bases, with 12 bases between them. The CDR3 has 14 residues. The CDR3 protein is CASSSKHSTYEQYF. The CDR3 DNA reads TGTGCCAGCAGCTCGAAACACTCTACCTACGAGCAGTACTTC.

The rearrangement uses TRBV6-1 and TRBJ2-2; 8 nucleotides align to TRBD2. The CDR3 runs to 16 residues. Germline V gene lookup returns CDR1 MNHNS and CDR2 SASEGT. The junction had 8 bases not matched to a gene; V was cut back by 6 bases and J by 2 bases. The CDR3 reads CASRWGAGVNTGELFF. For the CDR3, the DNA is TGTGCCAGCAGGTGGGGAGCGGGAGTAAACACCGGGGAGCTGTTTTTT.

This clonotype was recorded a few times. The chain has TRBV18 and TRBJ2-7; possibly TRBD1 or TRBD2 for D (6 bases each). The CDR3 contains 16 residues. Trimming shortened V by 3 bases and J by 5 bases, and 20 bases separated the two germline ends. Germline V gene lookup returns CDR1 KGHSH and CDR2 LQKENI. The CDR3 DNA sequence: TGTGCCAGCTCACCCCGGCCGGGAGCCCCAGGGGACGAGCAGTACTTC. It specifies CASSPRPGAPGDEQYF.

There are a few counts of this clonotype. The V call is TRBV10-1, the J call TRBJ1-3; TRBD1 matches 8 bases. The CDR3 loop spans 17 amino acids. The germline V gene encodes CDR1 WNHNN and CDR2 SYGVQD (reference sequence). V shed 5 bases, J shed 0 bases, and the junction held 9 bases outside the gene matches. The CDR3 spells CASSPGQVTLSGNTIYF. In DNA form, the CDR3 reads TGCGCCAGCAGTCCGGGACAGGTGACACTCTCTGGAAACACCATATATTTT.

The CDR3 coding sequence is TGTGCCACCAGTGATTGGGACAGCAACAATGAGCAGTTCTTC. Translation gives CATSDWDSNNEQFF. V is TRBV24-1 and J is TRBJ2-1, with 7 bases identical to TRBD1. V shed 2 bases and J 5 bases; nucleotides not matched to a gene: 2. CDR3 length: 14 residues. The germline CDR1 and CDR2 sequences are KGHDR and SFDVKD.

This clonotype came up many times. The chain couples TRBV20-1 to TRBJ2-2, with D perhaps matching TRBD1 (6 bases). V shed 5 bases and J shed 4 bases, with 26 bases lying between them. Germline V gene sequence: CDR1 DFQATT, CDR2 SNEGSKA (reference sequence). The length of the CDR3 is 18 residues. CDR3 protein: CSAPPSGGREIGTGELFF. CDR3 sequence (DNA): TGCAGTGCTCCCCCTTCTGGGGGCCGGGAAATAGGCACCGGGGAGCTGTTTTTT.

V and J are TRBV20-1 and TRBJ1-1; D is undetermined. Germline V gene sequence: CDR1 DFQATT, CDR2 SNEGSKA (reference sequence). The CDR3 loop spans 13 amino acids. Trimming took off 1 base at V and 0 bases at J, with 6 bases between the two ends. Here the CDR3 DNA reads TGCAGTGCTAGAGGTGGGGTGAACACTGAAGCTTTCTTT. Encoded protein: CSARGGVNTEAFF.

This clonotype was recorded at least ten times. This chain links TRBV6-2 or TRBV6-3 with TRBJ2-1; TRBD2 is a possible D gene (5 bases). V was shortened by 8 bases and J by 8 bases, with 25 bases between the two germline ends. Per germline, CDR1 MNHEY and CDR2 SVGEGT. This CDR3 has 16 amino acids. This CDR3 reads CASEGPGPRKPDEQFF. Written as DNA, the CDR3 is TGTGCCAGCGAGGGCCCCGGGCCGAGAAAGCCGGATGAGCAGTTCTTC.

This clonotype has ten or more counts. The chain combines TRBV28 with TRBJ1-5; D not resolved. Germline assignment: CDR1 MDHEN and CDR2 SYDVKM. Trimming shortened V by 3 bases and J by 11 bases, and 11 bases separated the two germline ends. This CDR3 comprises 12 residues. The CDR3 DNA reads TGTGCCAGCAGTTTGAGGTCAATGACCCAGCATTTT. Amino acids: CASSLRSMTQHF.

This clonotype was recorded at least ten times. V usage is TRBV28 and J usage is TRBJ2-3; 9 nucleotides align to TRBD1. In germline, CDR1 is MDHEN, CDR2 SYDVKM. V gave up 5 bases and J gave up 1 base; unmatched junction bases: 7. The CDR3 has 16 residues. CDR3 loop: CASSTRTGVGTDTQYF. In DNA form, the CDR3 reads TGTGCCAGCAGTACCCGGACAGGGGTAGGCACAGATACGCAGTATTTT.

The chain couples TRBV4-2 to TRBJ2-3; D is ambiguous. This CDR3 has 12 residues. The V end lost 0 bases, the J end lost 4 bases, and 2 bases lay between the germline ends. Germline loops: CDR1 LGHNA, CDR2 YNFKEQ. The CDR3 region is CASSQEADTQYF. The CDR3 DNA follows: TGTGCCAGCAGCCAAGAAGCAGATACGCAGTATTTT.

As for this clonotype: Since a much larger clone is just one base distant, this may be a read error. The chain carries TRBV27 and TRBJ1-2, with D perhaps TRBD1 (6 bases). The CDR3 covers 13 residues. Germline V lookup: CDR1 MNHEY, CDR2 SMNVEV (reference sequence). CDR3 amino acids: CPSSLFQGYGYTF. The CDR3 bases are TGTCCCAGCAGTTTATTCCAGGGGTATGGCTACACCTTC.

V gene TRBV6-2 or TRBV6-3 combines with J gene TRBJ2-7, with 10 bases matching TRBD1. The CDR3 totals 15 residues. The V segment lost 5 bases and the J segment 6 bases; nucleotides outside the gene matches: 10. Germline assignment: CDR1 MNHEY and CDR2 SVGEGT. The CDR3 spells CASSTETGGHFEQYF. The CDR3 nucleotides read TGTGCCAGCAGTACCGAGACAGGGGGCCATTTCGAGCAGTACTTC.

This clonotype was recorded a few times. This chain connects TRBV11-2 to TRBJ2-3, with D possibly TRBD2 on 5 matching bases. The CDR3 totals 16 residues. V lost 1 base and J lost 2, with 13 bases in between. Looked up from germline, CDR1 is SGHAT and CDR2 is FQNNGV. CDR3 nucleotide sequence: TGTGCCAGCAGCTTAGGAGTGGAGGCCACCACAGATACGCAGTATTTT. Translation: CASSLGVEATTDTQYF. The whole variable domain, remainder taken from reference TRBV11-2 and TRBJ2-3, is EAGVAQSPRYKIIEKRQSVAFWCNPISGHATLYWYQQILGQGPKLLIQFQNNGVVDDSQLPKDRFSAERLKGVDSTLKIQPAKLEDSAVYLCASSLGVEATTDTQYFGPGTRLTVL.